This T cell receptor beta chain was found in a study of T cells after somatic rescue of genetic block. The repertoire was sequenced with immunoSEQ multiplex PCR; TCRdb's copy has only in-frame clones and lacks some. The sample yields 14,000 to 15,000 clones, approximately 75% seen once. The CDR3 covers 15 residues. Germline CDR1 LNHDA, CDR2 SQIVND (reference sequence). Trimming pared 3 bases from V and 3 bases from J, leaving 9 bases between. The clonotype comes from a boy aged 5-17 years. The rearrangement uses TRBV19 and TRBJ2-6; D possibly corresponds to TRBD2 (6 bases). The sample comprised peripheral blood mononuclear cells (PBMCs). CDR3: CASSIGGNGANVLTF. CDR3 DNA sequence: TGTGCCAGTAGTATTGGAGGGAATGGGGCCAACGTCCTGACTTTC. Drawing the rest from reference TRBV19 and TRBJ2-6, the complete variable domain is DGGITQSPKYLFRKEGQNVTLSCEQNLNHDAMYWYRQDPGQGLRLIYYSQIVNDFQKGDIAEGYSVSREKKESFPLTVTSAQKNPTAFYLCASSIGGNGANVLTFGAGSRLTVL.